This T cell receptor (beta chain) derives from a study of T cells in Graves' hyperthyroidism and ophthalmopathy. Amplification of TCR beta CDR3 regions used RNA as the template. Using the HTBI primer set, a first-round RT-PCR was run on the TCR CDR3. TCRdb used MiXCR to reprocess the multiplex PCR reads, holding one entry per CDR3 protein. The sample gives roughly 650,000 distinct CDR3 sequences, around 16% of which show up once; about 3.5% is in the top ten. This clonotype was seen repeatedly, ten times or more. V gave up 3 bases and J gave up 3 bases, with 12 bases separating them. Germline values: CDR1 MDHEN, CDR2 SYDVKM. The CDR3 is 15 residues long.

V usage is TRBV28 and J usage is TRBJ2-4; D may be TRBD1 (5 bases). The sample consisted of blood. The receptor's source is a woman aged 40 to 50 with Graves' ophthalmopathy. The CDR3 here is CASSFTADIKNIQYF. The CDR3 coding sequence is TGTGCCAGCAGTTTCACGGCGGACATCAAAAACATTCAGTACTTC.